The 23 T cell receptor beta chains given below trace back to one sample, sequenced in a study of cytomegalovirus exposure and HLA in healthy donors. PCR involved 60 Vbeta and 13 Jbeta primers. The method was immunoSEQ multiplex PCR; TCRdb's version includes in-frame clones alone and lacks a portion of them. The profile shows about 120,000 clones, roughly three fifths of them singletons. The sample consisted of PBMCs. These receptors originate from a woman in her forties in good health and CMV-seropositive.

The V call is TRBV4-2, the J call TRBJ1-1; TRBD1 matches 11 bases. V shed 4 bases and J 4 bases; nucleotides not matched to a gene: 2. This CDR3 region has 14 residues. The V gene's germline CDR1 is LGHNA and CDR2 YNFKEQ. CDR3 sequence (DNA): TGTGCCAGCAGCCTGGGACAGGGGGGCACTGAAGCTTTCTTT. It is translated as CASSLGQGGTEAFF.

The chain links TRBV18 to TRBJ2-1; a possible D gene is TRBD2 (6 bases). This CDR3 spans 14 amino acids. CDR1 KGHSH and CDR2 LQKENI come from the germline V gene. Trimming removed 2 bases from V and 6 bases from J, with 11 bases in between. CDR3 loop: CASSPGFGGNEQFF. DNA of the CDR3: TGTGCCAGCTCACCAGGGTTCGGGGGCAATGAGCAGTTCTTC.

The J gene is TRBJ2-3, the V gene TRBV11-1, with 12 bases lining up with TRBD2. CDR1 and CDR2 (germline): SGHAT, FQDESV (reference sequence). The CDR3 totals 18 residues. J gave up 2 bases and V 0 bases, and 6 bases lay outside the gene matches. CDR3: CASSLAVGLAGPTDTQYF. For the CDR3, the DNA is TGTGCCAGCAGCTTAGCCGTAGGACTAGCGGGACCCACAGATACGCAGTATTTT.

This clone occurred a few times. In nucleotides, the CDR3 is TGTGCCAGCAGCCGGGACAAGAGCACAGATACGCAGTATTTT. Protein sequence: CASSRDKSTDTQYF. The rearrangement links TRBV7-6 to TRBJ2-3, with D maybe TRBD1 (6 bases). The CDR3 consists of 14 residues. The V and J ends lost 5 bases and 0 bases respectively, with 9 bases between them. Looked up from germline, CDR1 is SGHVS and CDR2 is FNYEAQ.

The sample holds a few counts of this clone. J is TRBJ2-5 and V is TRBV19; D may be TRBD1 (5 bases). Trimming left V 6 bases short and J 3 bases short, with 11 bases between. The CDR3 contains 13 residues. The V gene's germline CDR1 is LNHDA and CDR2 SQIVND (reference sequence). Here the CDR3 reads CASRLGPEETQYF. The DNA for the CDR3 is TGTGCCAGTAGGTTGGGGCCGGAAGAGACCCAGTACTTC.

The chain has TRBV11-2 and TRBJ2-2, with TRBD2 identical over 12 bases. V dropped 4 bases and J dropped 4; count of bases not matched to a gene: 4. Looked up from germline, CDR1 is SGHAT and CDR2 is FQNNGV. This CDR3 comprises 16 residues. The CDR3 region is CASSSRTSGVTGELFF. In DNA, the CDR3 is TGTGCCAGCAGCTCGAGGACTAGCGGGGTCACCGGGGAGCTGTTTTTT.

The rearrangement joins TRBV15 to TRBJ1-2; D perhaps matches TRBD1 (5 bases). This CDR3 contains 13 residues. Germline lookup yields CDR1 LNHNV and CDR2 YYDKDF (reference sequence). Trimming shortened V by 1 base and J by 4 bases, and 7 bases separated the two germline ends. DNA of the CDR3: TGTGCCACCAGCAGAGGGGGCCCCTATGGCTACACCTTC. This codes for CATSRGGPYGYTF.

For the CDR3, the DNA is TGTGCCAGCAGCTTAGGGGGGGGACCTCCCCGAGGAGAGACCCAGTACTTC. The encoded protein is CASSLGGGPPRGETQYF. The V and J genes are TRBV5-4 and TRBJ2-5; the D gene is possibly TRBD2 (7 bases). This CDR3 comprises 17 residues. The V gene lost 2 bases and the J gene lost 4 bases, with 21 bases spanning the gap. Per the germline V gene, CDR1 is SGHNT and CDR2 is YYREEE (reference sequence).

The rearrangement joins TRBV7-3 to TRBJ2-2, with TRBD2 matching 7 bases. J was trimmed by 4 bases and V by 6 bases; bases with no gene match: 8. This CDR3 spans 15 amino acids. CDR1 is SGHTA and CDR2 is FQGTGA in the germline V gene. The CDR3 loop reads CASSLPPSGTGELFF. CDR3 bases: TGTGCCAGCAGTCTACCACCTAGCGGCACCGGGGAGCTGTTTTTT.

The CDR3 sequence is CASSGIMTGLNEQFF. The CDR3 nucleotides are TGTGCCAGCAGTGGGATTATGACAGGGTTGAATGAGCAGTTCTTC. The chain combines TRBV6-1 with TRBJ2-1; TRBD1 agrees at 7 bases. From germline, CDR1 is MNHNS and CDR2 SASEGT. CDR3 length: 15 residues. V shed 4 bases and J 7 bases; nucleotides not matched to a gene: 10.

With respect to this clone: Compared with germline, one end of the junction differs, possibly owing to a read error. The J gene is TRBJ2-5, the V gene TRBV2; maybe TRBD1 (5 bases). Germline lookup yields CDR1 SNHLY and CDR2 FYNNEI. This CDR3 spans 14 amino acids. CDR3 region: CASRGLAGQGTQYF. The CDR3 region has the DNA TGTGCCAGCAGGGGCCTGGCAGGGCAAGGGACCCAGTACTTC.

This chain connects TRBV28 to TRBJ1-5, with D hard to call. Trimming took 3 bases from V and 0 from J, leaving 3 bases between them. CDR1 and CDR2 (germline): MDHEN, SYDVKM. The CDR3 has 13 residues. CDR3 region: CASSFNSNQPQHF. The CDR3 DNA sequence: TGTGCCAGCAGTTTTAATAGCAATCAGCCCCAGCATTTT.

V is TRBV29-1 and J is TRBJ2-5, with D perhaps matching TRBD1 (6 bases). TRBJ2-7 matches the DNA end more closely, so the J call is doubtful. Germline V gene lookup returns CDR1 SQVTM and CDR2 ANQGSEA. The CDR3 has 15 amino acids. CDR3 in amino acids: CSVYLLTGPSYEQYF. CDR3 in DNA: TGCAGCGTTTACCTACTCACAGGGCCGAGCTACGAGCAGTACTTC.

The gene calls are TRBV4-1 and TRBJ2-5, with unresolved D. CDR1 and CDR2 from the germline V gene are MGHRA and YSYEKL. The V end lost 1 base, the J end lost 7 bases, and 10 bases lay between the germline ends. The CDR3 totals 13 residues. CDR3 sequence (DNA): TGCGCCAGCAGCCAAGTCGGAGAGAGGACCCAGTACTTC. Translated: CASSQVGERTQYF.

V usage is TRBV7-3 and J usage is TRBJ2-7; 7 bases are shared with TRBD2. Germline V gives CDR1 SGHTA, CDR2 FQGTGA. V shed 1 base, J shed 3 bases, and the junction held 9 bases outside the gene matches. The CDR3 loop spans 16 amino acids. The chain's CDR3 is CASSLIGGGKHYEQYF. CDR3 DNA: TGTGCCAGCAGCTTAATTGGGGGGGGGAAGCACTACGAGCAGTACTTC.

The chain couples TRBV7-8 to TRBJ1-2; TRBD1 agrees at 7 bases. The CDR3 runs to 14 residues. V was clipped by 3 bases and J by 8 bases; unmatched bases: 9. Germline-derived CDR1 and CDR2 are SGHVS and FQNEAQ. CDR3 region: CASSFEGARRGYTF. CDR3 in DNA: TGTGCCAGCAGCTTTGAGGGGGCTAGGAGGGGCTACACCTTC.

The gene calls are TRBV6-6 and TRBJ2-7, with D possibly matching TRBD1 (5 bases). CDR1 and CDR2 from the germline V gene are MNHNY and SVGAGI (reference sequence). The CDR3 consists of 14 residues. The V gene lost 0 bases and the J gene lost 3 bases, with 9 bases spanning the gap. CDR3 loop: CASSYSGADYEQYF. CDR3 in DNA: TGTGCCAGCAGTTACTCTGGGGCAGACTACGAGCAGTACTTC.

Written as DNA, the CDR3 is TGTGCCAGTAGCTCCGGGACTAGCTCTGGGGCCAACGTCCTGACTTTC. This translates into CASSSGTSSGANVLTF. This chain connects TRBV19 to TRBJ2-6; 8 bases fit TRBD2. J gave up 0 bases and V 6 bases, and 4 bases lay outside the gene matches. Germline loops: CDR1 LNHDA, CDR2 SQIVND (reference sequence). CDR3 length: 16 amino acids.

With respect to this clone: At one end the junction does not follow the germline gene, possibly because of a read error. V gene TRBV5-1 combines with J gene TRBJ2-1, with 8 bases identical to TRBD2. This CDR3 is 16 amino acids long. CDR1 and CDR2 (germline): SGHRS, YFSETQ. CDR3 DNA: TGCGCCGGCAGTCCCGGGACTAGTCAGGATGGTAATGAGCAGTTCTTC. Translation gives CAGSPGTSQDGNEQFF.

This chain uses TRBV11-1 with TRBJ2-4; the D gene is possibly TRBD1 (5 bases). From germline, CDR1 is SGHAT and CDR2 FQDESV (reference sequence). Deletions cut 4 bases from V and 4 bases from J, with 17 bases between. The CDR3 totals 16 residues. The CDR3 nucleotides read TGTGCCAGCAGCTGGATACCGACAGCCGGTAAAAACATTCAGTACTTC. Protein product: CASSWIPTAGKNIQYF.

The chain uses TRBV7-9 and TRBJ2-2; 7 nucleotides agree with TRBD2. With 5 bases clipped from V and 4 bases from J, the junction kept 4 bases outside the gene matches. CDR3 length equals 14 residues. In germline, CDR1 is SEHNR, CDR2 FQNEAQ (reference sequence). Here the CDR3 DNA reads TGTGCCAGCAGCCGGACTAGTGGCACCGGGGAGCTGTTTTTT. Translated: CASSRTSGTGELFF.

The chain uses TRBV28 and TRBJ1-2; possible D gene TRBD1, 6 bases. The V gene lost 2 bases and the J gene lost 9 bases, with 16 bases spanning the gap. The CDR3 has 14 amino acids. The V gene's germline CDR1 is MDHEN and CDR2 SYDVKM. The DNA of the CDR3 is TGTGCCAGCAGTTTAGCAGGGGATACAGATAGCTACACCTTC. It yields the protein CASSLAGDTDSYTF.

Only one count was recorded for this clone. The CDR3 here is CASSRQGQPQHF. CDR3 DNA: TGTGCCAGCAGTCGACAGGGCCAGCCCCAGCATTTT. This chain connects TRBV6-4 to TRBJ1-5, with TRBD1 identical over 7 bases. Germline V CDR1 and CDR2: MRHNA, SNTAGT. CDR3 size: 12 residues. J lost 7 bases, V lost 5 bases, and 2 bases had no gene match.